Here is one T cell receptor beta chain with its context. Its recognized antigen is unknown. No base quality information exists; no much larger clone differs at one position. The cohort consisted of some 670 healthy bone marrow donors. At the time of sampling, all cohort members were nominally healthy, though unrecorded immune exposures were likely present. The donor was CMV seronegative and was included in the group of under 450 seronegative cohort members. Each donor provided a peripheral blood sample, and peripheral blood mononuclear cells were used for TCR beta sequencing. Genomic DNA extraction from the blood cell samples was performed with the Qiagen DNeasy Blood Extraction Kit. The data were taken from a study of cytomegalovirus exposure and HLA in healthy donors listed by TCRdb under 2017. For context, the study as a whole: An earlier analysis of approximately 640 of the donors reported approximately 270 Gb of sequence data and some 100 million unique TCR beta sequences from about 200 million T cells. An early release that covered some 640 HLA-typed donors contained 250 to 350 gigabases of sequencing data and 85 million to 100 million unique TCR sequences. Among the roughly 390 genotyped donors, under 90% belonged to the genetic ancestry cluster associated with self-reported Caucasian donors. The study was designed to test whether signatures of past pathogen exposure could be identified by cataloging public T cell receptors. The T cell repertoires of around 670 subjects were profiled by immunosequencing and related to cytomegalovirus serostatus. A separate validation cohort of roughly 110 different subjects was used in addition to the approximately 640-subject first cohort. The study combined high-throughput TCR immunosequencing, statistical association of individual TCRs with disease status, and machine learning to predict cytomegalovirus infection status. A later analysis re-examined previously published TCR beta repertoires from more than 550 donors and added high-resolution HLA genotyping to investigate patterns of TCR occurrence. In the later analysis, no new phenotypic data were used to find candidate immune exposures; instead, reliance was placed on TCR beta sequences and their occurrence across donors. In an earlier analysis of around 540 of the donors, high-throughput TCR beta sequencing was used to judge whether each TCR beta V gene segment behaved as functional or pseudogenic. Donor age, sex, ethnicity and CMV serostatus were compiled alongside the repertoire data. In a later genetic analysis, genome-wide SNP genotypes for about three fifths of the 666 donors were used, and that subset was treated as a discovery cohort. All discovery cohort repertoires had been generated on a single sequencing platform. Class I and class II HLA loci were covered by the typing at four-digit resolution. The number of typed donors differed by locus: 629-630 for A, B, C, DRB1 and DQB1; some 540 for DQA1; around 610 for DPA1; and around 450 for DPB1. A few DR-DQ haplotypes were handled as single units for association and clustering because linkage in the cohort was strong. Among 300 to 500 genotyped donors of the cohort, an average of around 250,000 unique TCR beta nucleotide sequences was sequenced per donor, of which approximately 18% were non-productive.

CDR1 and CDR2, per the germline V gene, are MDHEN and SYDVKM. V lost 2 bases and J lost 0 bases; the stretch between them is 13 bases long. The CDR3 spans 16 residues, from the cysteine through the phenylalanine. Just the 48-base CDR3 DNA is kept, in frame starting at base 1. Results and caveats for the whole study, not just this receptor: Some IMGT-functional V segments, including TRBV6-2 and TRBV6-3, could not be told apart with the 87-base-pair reads, so those segments were excluded. A later genetic analysis associated a missense DCLRE1C variant with V-gene and J-gene trimming of TCR beta chains, and an independent cohort replicated the association. In the study, 150 to 200 TCR beta chains were listed as associated with cytomegalovirus. In a later analysis, the rate of TCR association differed among HLA loci, with DRB1 alleles having the most associated TCRs and HLA-C alleles having the fewest. Because some donors lacked HLA typing at each locus, the association tests relied only on the typed subset. The classifier was reported to diagnose cytomegalovirus status with high specificity and sensitivity in both the original cohort and the validation cohort. A cluster of highly shared sequence variants was judged likely to represent a technical artifact of the sequencing pipeline. The only immune exposure information available for the cohort was CMV serostatus. In a later analysis, most CMV-associated TCR beta chains were found to appear HLA-restricted, with HLA associations seemingly driven largely by CMV exposure. A few of the identified cytomegalovirus-associated TCR beta chains were confirmed in vitro to be specific for cytomegalovirus antigens. A later analysis found that HLA-associated TCR beta chains were more clonally expanded and had lower generation probabilities than equally common non-associated chains. Only TCR beta chains were sequenced in this cohort, and the absence of alpha or paired-chain data limited detectable features. At a false discovery rate of 0.05, a later analysis linked approximately 18,000 TCR beta sequences to specific HLA alleles. The authors suggested that the approach could potentially be generalized to other disease states and immunological phenotypes. A later genetic analysis reported fewer N-insertions in productive TCRs among donors in an Asian-associated ancestry cluster than the approximately 670-donor mean. Strong co-occurrence of HLA alleles, especially DR and DQ, made assigning TCR associations to individual alleles difficult. A further reported finding was that TCR beta sequences accurately predicted the HLA-A and HLA-B alleles for most subjects in the first cohort. Linkage disequilibrium might explain the correlated functional status among segregating V segments, but an unknown experimental factor could not be ruled out. In an earlier analysis of about 600 of the donors, most TCR beta V segments appeared in productive rearrangements about 90% or about 30% of the time, broadly matching IMGT annotations. While some public TCRs were present in many individuals, most TCR sequences turned up only very rarely across donors. A later analysis reported that several top co-occurrence clusters appeared linked to parvovirus B19, influenza, CMV and Epstein-Barr virus. The earlier analysis of nearly 600 of the donors excluded roughly 16 rarely observed V segments, including chromosome 9 orphons, because counts were too low. Presence/absence analyses assumed roughly uniform sequencing depth across donors, an assumption that may not hold.

Receptor libraries were prepared by the immunoSEQ multiplex PCR assay. A mixture of 60 forward primers for TCR Vbeta segments and 13 reverse primers for TCR Jbeta segments was used in the multiplex PCR. The CDR3 region of rearranged TCR beta genes was amplified from genomic DNA by a multiplex PCR assay. The amplified TCR beta libraries were sequenced on the Illumina HiSeq System as 87-base-pair reads. Per the source publication's procedure: A later analysis counted 75 million to 100 million unique TCR beta chains across the 500 to 850 repertoires, and 10 million to 12 million of these chains were shared by at least two donors. A nearest-neighbor algorithm error-corrected the raw reads and collapsed the reads into unique sequences, merging closely related sequences to remove PCR and sequencing errors. V, D and J gene segments were assigned by aligning CDR3 sequences to IMGT reference sequences. For a sequence to be retained, a match of at least six nucleotides to both a V gene segment and a J gene segment was required. A rearrangement was called productive if the CDR3 had no stop codons and remained in frame with V and J, and every other rearrangement was called non-productive. CDR3 was defined by IMGT convention, running from the second conserved V-encoded cysteine to the conserved J-encoded phenylalanine. Sequences without an unambiguous match to a single V gene segment were excluded from the earlier analysis of a few hundred of the donors. An earlier analysis of 587 of the donors classified V segments as functional when productive rearrangements were above 56.7% and as segregating when the standard deviation between donors was above 5%. A statistical classification framework was built for diagnosing cytomegalovirus status from the catalog of TCR beta chain sequences. V and J gene assignment, in a later analysis, came from comparing TCR nucleotide sequences with IMGT/GENE-DB human TR gene sequences. In a later analysis, CDR3 sequences and most-parsimonious VDJ recombination scenarios were assigned using the TCRdist pipeline. In a later analysis, each TCR beta chain was defined by its CDR3 amino acid sequence together with its V-gene family, and reads without a unique V-gene family were excluded. As a way to deal with suspected cross-contamination and a sequencing artifact, a later analysis dropped more than 500 nucleotide sequences that were highly shared and had low generation probability. A later analysis calculated a clonal expansion index for each public chain from normalized within-repertoire ranks of inferred template counts. In a later analysis, generation probabilities were computed using a VDJ recombination model fitted to out-of-frame rearrangements, and the results were checked against IGoR. Hypergeometric tests were used in a later analysis to score TCR-TCR, TCR-HLA and TCR-CMV co-occurrence, with a repertoire-size bias correction applied to the TCR pairs. False discovery rates were estimated in a later analysis by permuting HLA or CMV assignments 20 times. In a later analysis, co-occurring TCRs were grouped using DBSCAN, and TCRdist sequence similarity was added for clustering within HLA-allele-positive subsets. For co-occurrence clustering, repertoires with fewer than 30,000 or more than 120,000 public chains were excluded, along with several repertoires with anomalous nucleotide sharing. Sourced from immuneACCESS, this table was stored by TCRdb with only in-frame sequences that have V and J called. A share of the clones is absent; for the studies checked, an unresolved V gene accounts for under half, and the remainder has no known explanation. Clone size and the V and J calls come from that table; the DNA yielded D and trimming. For this sample there are about 140,000 clones; more than 70% appear just once. In total, the top ten clones hold 3.1% of the sample.

This TCR came from a male donor in good health and CMV-seronegative. The sample taken for sequencing was PBMCs. The rearranged chain carries TRBV28 and TRBJ1-1; TRBD1 might be the D gene, on 5 matching bases. The bases are TGTGCCAGCAGTTTAACAGGCTTACCTATGAACACTGAAGCTTTCTTT. It codes for CASSLTGLPMNTEAFF. With the portions outside the CDR3 filled from the reference TRBV28 and TRBJ1-1 genes, the complete variable region becomes DVKVTQSSRYLVKRTGEKVFLECVQDMDHENMFWYRQDPGLGLRLIYFSYDVKMKEKGDIPEGYSVSREKKERFSLILESASTNQTSMYLCASSLTGLPMNTEAFFGQGTRLTVV.